Shown below are 23 T cell receptor beta chains from a single sample sequenced in a study of high-grade serous ovarian cancer treatment subgroups. Clones were read by immunoSEQ multiplex PCR, and TCRdb kept only the in-frame ones, dropping some. The sample has about 7,400 clones, roughly 66% seen once. Tumor samples were obtained before definitive surgery or chemotherapy. The specimen was tumor tissue. The receptors were sampled from a human donor with high-grade serous ovarian cancer.

Relative to its sample, this clone is medium-sized. The V and J genes are TRBV4-3 and TRBJ2-6, with 11 bases aligning to TRBD2. V gave up 5 bases and J gave up 0 bases; unmatched junction bases: 9. CDR3 size: 19 residues. Germline assignment: CDR1 LGHNA and CDR2 YSLEER. This CDR3 reads CASSTRRLAGSSGANVLTF. In DNA, the CDR3 is TGCGCCAGCAGCACCCGACGACTAGCGGGAAGCTCTGGGGCCAACGTCCTGACTTTC.

This clone showed up just once. This chain joins TRBV30 and TRBJ2-1, with 7 bases that match TRBD2. V shed 1 base and J 0 bases; nucleotides not matched to a gene: 3. The CDR3 contains 15 residues. In germline, CDR1 is GTSNPN, CDR2 SVGIG (reference sequence). CDR3 amino acids: CAWSGSGTSYNEQFF. The CDR3 region has the DNA TGTGCCTGGAGTGGAAGCGGGACCTCCTACAATGAGCAGTTCTTC.

This clone is deemed medium-sized (0.01 to 0.1%). V gene TRBV27 combines with J gene TRBJ1-2, with a possible D match to TRBD1 (5 bases). Trimming cost V 6 bases and J 0 bases, with 14 bases left between them. CDR1 and CDR2 (germline): MNHEY, SMNVEV (reference sequence). This CDR3 has 15 amino acids. The CDR3 region has the DNA TGTGCCAGCAGCCGTGGGACGTACACTAACTATGGCTACACCTTC. Its protein product is CASSRGTYTNYGYTF.

The chain combines TRBV9 with TRBJ2-1; D is undetermined. CDR1 is SGDLS and CDR2 is YYNGEE in the germline V gene. V was clipped by 4 bases and J by 0 bases, with 11 bases between them. The length of the CDR3 is 15 residues. The CDR3 coding sequence is TGTGCCAGCAGCTTCCGCCTAAGCTCCTACAATGAGCAGTTCTTC. It yields the protein CASSFRLSSYNEQFF.

By frequency in the sample, this clone is medium-sized. The rearrangement uses TRBV2 and TRBJ1-1; 7 positions match TRBD1. This CDR3 has 16 amino acids. The V gene's germline CDR1 is SNHLY and CDR2 FYNNEI. V shed 6 bases, J shed 1 base, and the junction held 11 bases outside the gene matches. The CDR3 loop is CASRGPADRANTEAFF. The CDR3 DNA follows: TGTGCCAGCAGGGGGCCTGCCGACAGGGCGAACACTGAAGCTTTCTTT.

The chain carries TRBV29-1 and TRBJ1-1, with no clear D. Trimming cost V 3 bases and J 5 bases, with 10 bases left between them. The CDR3 runs to 12 residues. Germline CDR1 reads SQVTM; CDR2 reads ANQGSEA. The CDR3 protein is CSVESTWTEAFF. In nucleotides, the CDR3 is TGCAGCGTTGAGTCTACGTGGACTGAAGCTTTCTTT. The complete variable domain, with remaining parts taken from reference TRBV29-1 and TRBJ1-1, reads SAVISQKPSRDICQRGTSLTIQCQVDSQVTMMFWYRQQPGQSLTLIATANQGSEATYESGFVIDKFPISRPNLTFSTLTVSNMSPEDSSIYLCSVESTWTEAFFGQGTRLTVV.

The chain uses TRBV5-1 and TRBJ1-1, with TRBD1 as a possible D gene (5 bases). The CDR3 has 13 amino acids. Germline CDR1 reads SGHRS; CDR2 reads YFSETQ. Between the trimmed V and J ends, which lost 4 bases and 5 bases, there was a span of 12 bases. The CDR3 region is CASSHPGQTEAFF. The CDR3 bases are TGCGCCAGCAGCCACCCGGGGCAGACTGAAGCTTTCTTT.

This chain connects TRBV4-1 to TRBJ2-7; no firm D call. The length of the CDR3 is 15 residues. Germline assignment: CDR1 MGHRA and CDR2 YSYEKL. V was trimmed by 1 base and J by 0 bases, leaving 10 bases between them. CDR3 in DNA: TGCGCCAGCAGCCAAGTAGTTGGCGGCTCCTACGAGCAGTACTTC. This encodes CASSQVVGGSYEQYF.

This clone is medium-sized in the sample. This chain links TRBV7-2 with TRBJ2-7; D uncertain. Germline loops: CDR1 SGHTA, CDR2 FQGNSA. The CDR3 length is 14 residues. Trimming took off 3 bases at V and 4 bases at J, with 13 bases between the two ends. Here the CDR3 reads CASSFGPRTYEQYF. DNA of the CDR3: TGTGCCAGCAGCTTTGGACCTCGTACTTACGAGCAGTACTTC.

In this sample, this clone turned up a few times. J is TRBJ2-1 and V is TRBV12-5; TRBD1 aligns across 7 bases. J lost 3 bases, V lost 1 base, and 0 bases had no gene match. Germline CDR1 reads LGHNT; CDR2 reads FRNRAP. The CDR3 loop spans 14 amino acids. Here the CDR3 DNA reads TGTGCTAGTGGTTTGGGGGACAGCTACAATGAGCAGTTCTTC. Translated: CASGLGDSYNEQFF.

V usage is TRBV30 and J usage is TRBJ2-2; 16 positions match TRBD2. Germline lookup yields CDR1 GTSNPN and CDR2 SVGIG (reference sequence). J gave up 5 bases and V 3 bases, and 15 bases lay outside the gene matches. CDR3 length: 20 residues. CDR3 region: CAWRGDGTSGRARLTGELFF. The CDR3 nucleotides read TGTGCCTGGAGGGGGGACGGGACTAGCGGGAGGGCCCGTCTTACCGGGGAGCTGTTTTTT.

This sequence joins TRBV27 and TRBJ2-7, with D unclear. The V end lost 3 bases, the J end lost 4 bases, and 13 bases lay between the germline ends. This CDR3 is built from 14 residues. CDR1 and CDR2 (germline): MNHEY, SMNVEV (reference sequence). The CDR3 reads CASSLVGGRYEQYF. In DNA, the CDR3 is TGTGCCAGCAGTTTGGTGGGTGGCCGTTACGAGCAGTACTTC.

The chain recombines TRBV4-3 with TRBJ1-6; TRBD1 might be the D (6 bases). The CDR3 runs to 16 residues. CDR1 LGHNA and CDR2 YSLEER come from the germline V gene. V was cut by 6 bases and J by 6 bases, with 18 bases left in between. The CDR3 bases are TGCGCCAGCAGTCGAGGCCCAGGGGAAGTTAATTCACCCCTCCACTTT. This codes for CASSRGPGEVNSPLHF.

This clone has only a few counts. The rearrangement links TRBV7-9 to TRBJ1-2; D is unclear. This CDR3 contains 11 residues. V shed 5 bases and J shed 10 bases, with 11 bases lying between them. Germline V gives CDR1 SEHNR, CDR2 FQNEAQ (reference sequence). CDR3 DNA sequence: TGTGCCAGCAGCCCGGACTCTGCCTACACCTTC. This gives the protein CASSPDSAYTF.

The chain joins TRBV25-1 to TRBJ2-3; D unresolved. CDR1 MGHDK and CDR2 SYGVNS come from the germline V gene. The CDR3 loop spans 16 amino acids. With 4 bases removed from V and 2 bases from J, the gap between germline ends came to 16 bases. This CDR3 is CASSGDHSENTDTQYF. CDR3 coding DNA: TGTGCCAGCAGTGGAGACCACTCCGAAAACACAGATACGCAGTATTTT.

This rearrangement joins TRBV27 to TRBJ1-1, with 9 bases identical to TRBD1. Germline V gene lookup returns CDR1 MNHEY and CDR2 SMNVEV (reference sequence). This CDR3 has 15 amino acids. V lost 4 bases, J lost 7 bases, and 10 bases stayed unmatched. CDR3: CASSSPGQGKNEAFF. The CDR3 DNA sequence: TGTGCCAGCAGTTCTCCCGGACAGGGGAAAAATGAAGCTTTCTTT.

This clone was detected only a few times. The chain couples TRBV7-8 to TRBJ2-1; D is undetermined. Germline CDR1 SGHVS, CDR2 FQNEAQ. V lost 5 bases and J lost 15, with 23 bases in between. The CDR3 is 14 amino acids. Here the CDR3 DNA reads TGTGCCAGCAGCCCAGCCCGCGGATTGGGGATTCCGTTCTTC. Residues: CASSPARGLGIPFF.

This clone was observed a few times. The V and J genes are TRBV28 and TRBJ1-6, with 8 bases matching TRBD1. Germline loops: CDR1 MDHEN, CDR2 SYDVKM. V shed 7 bases and J 7 bases; nucleotides not matched to a gene: 6. The CDR3 spans 14 residues. The CDR3 reads CASTRQGSNSPLHF. Here the CDR3 DNA reads TGTGCCAGCACCCGACAGGGGTCGAATTCACCCCTCCACTTT.

The rearrangement uses TRBV19 and TRBJ1-3; D call uncertain. Per germline, CDR1 LNHDA and CDR2 SQIVND (reference sequence). The CDR3 contains 12 residues. CDR3 in DNA: TGTGGGGCCGGTAGCTCTGGAAACACCATATATTTT. This encodes CGAGSSGNTIYF.

This chain joins TRBV7-3 and TRBJ2-1; 7 nucleotides align to TRBD2. CDR3 size: 15 residues. Germline V gene data show CDR1 as SGHTA and CDR2 as FQGTGA. The V segment lost 1 base and the J segment 8 bases; nucleotides outside the gene matches: 8. As DNA, the CDR3 is TGTGCCAGCAGCTTAATGGGGGGACTATATGATGAGCAGTTCTTC. Translated, it gives CASSLMGGLYDEQFF.

The chain uses TRBV4-2 and TRBJ2-5, with D possibly matching TRBD1 (6 bases). The V and J ends lost 3 bases and 2 bases respectively, with 19 bases between them. The CDR3 runs 17 residues. Germline V gives CDR1 LGHNA, CDR2 YNFKEQ. In nucleotides, the CDR3 is TGTGCCAGCAGCCATCAACACAGGGTTAGGGGGCAAGAGACCCAGTACTTC. It codes for CASSHQHRVRGQETQYF.

This clone occurred once. The rearrangement uses TRBV7-9 and TRBJ1-1, with D possibly TRBD1 on 5 matching bases. Germline V gene sequence: CDR1 SEHNR, CDR2 FQNEAQ (reference sequence). CDR3 size: 15 residues. V lost 2 bases and J lost 5, with 15 bases in between. For the CDR3, the DNA is TGTGCCAGCAGCTTATCGATACGGGGGAGGACTGAAGCTTTCTTT. Residues: CASSLSIRGRTEAFF.

The genes are TRBV9 and TRBJ2-7; D is perhaps TRBD1 (5 bases). The CDR3 is made up of 14 amino acids. Trimming shortened V by 1 base and J by 0 bases, and 8 bases separated the two germline ends. The germline gives CDR1 SGDLS, CDR2 YYNGEE. This CDR3 reads CASSVTGNSYEQYF. CDR3 nucleotides: TGTGCCAGCAGCGTAACAGGCAACTCCTACGAGCAGTACTTC.